The 5 T cell receptor beta chains presented below share a single source sample, sequenced in a study of somatic mutations in cytotoxic T cells in rheumatoid arthritis. Measured with immunoSEQ multiplex PCR; TCRdb has only the in-frame clones, and not every one. The sample lists some 9,600 clones; under 95% were seen once. Source material: CD8+ T cells sorted from blood. These receptors all come from a woman between 18 and 29 years old with rheumatoid arthritis.

The gene calls are TRBV10-3 and TRBJ1-2; maybe TRBD1 (6 bases). Trimming cost V 9 bases and J 4 bases, with 15 bases left between them. The CDR3 is 13 amino acids. The germline gives CDR1 ENHRY, CDR2 SYGVKD. The CDR3 bases are TGTGCCATGTGGGGGGGCGCCGGCTATGGCTACACCTTC. This gives the protein CAMWGGAGYGYTF.

V gene TRBV6-5 combines with J gene TRBJ1-2, with 8 bases matching TRBD1. CDR3 length: 13 amino acids. Germline assignment: CDR1 MNHEY and CDR2 SVGAGI. V was pared by 9 bases and J by 8 bases, with 11 bases of the junction left unmatched. The CDR3 DNA reads as TGTGCCAGTGCCCTAGGACAGGGAGAGGGCTACACCTTC. Its translation: CASALGQGEGYTF.

This clone was counted once. J is TRBJ2-3 and V is TRBV30; 10 nucleotides line up with TRBD1. The V segment lost 3 bases and the J segment 3 bases; nucleotides outside the gene matches: 6. Germline V CDR1 and CDR2: GTSNPN, SVGIG (reference sequence). The CDR3 is made up of 15 amino acids. The CDR3 DNA sequence: TGTGCCTGGAGCGAGGACAGGGGGGGTACAGATACGCAGTATTTT. It codes for CAWSEDRGGTDTQYF.

The rearrangement uses TRBV27 and TRBJ2-7, with 9 bases matching TRBD1. The CDR3 contains 14 residues. Germline V gives CDR1 MNHEY, CDR2 SMNVEV (reference sequence). After removal of 0 bases from V and 5 bases from J, the junction contained 2 bases not matched to a gene. CDR3 region: CASSLSGQGNEQYF. CDR3 nucleotide sequence: TGTGCCAGCAGTTTATCGGGACAGGGAAACGAGCAGTACTTC.

The rearrangement joins TRBV11-2 to TRBJ2-1; TRBD2 agrees at 9 bases. CDR3 length equals 12 residues. Germline V gene sequence: CDR1 SGHAT, CDR2 FQNNGV. With V trimmed by 5 bases and J by 12 bases, 5 bases remained unmatched. The CDR3 DNA is TGTGCCAGCAGCCTGGGACTAGCTACGCAGTTCTTC. It yields the protein CASSLGLATQFF.